A selection of T cell receptor beta chains follows, all from one sample in a study of T cell responses to AZD1222 COVID-19 vaccine. Profiling relied on immunoSEQ multiplex PCR, and the TCRdb table lists in-frame clones only, not all of them. The sample holds about 120,000 clones, roughly 90% seen once. Sequenced material: peripheral blood, taken 28 days after the second AZD1222 dose. The receptor set was obtained from an adult who received the AZD1222 COVID-19 vaccine. The CDR3 runs from the conserved cysteine through the conserved F or W. Fields, in order: J gene, V gene, D gene, CDR3 length, clone size, CDR3 protein, CDR3 DNA. A D gene is named only where the DNA matches it firmly. Size is omitted from some rows. Given values are once, few, many or a class for expanded clones.

>TRBJ1-2|TRBV19|.|15|.
CASSIPRGDFYGYTF
TGTGCCAGTAGTATTCCCAGGGGAGACTTCTATGGCTACACCTTC
>TRBJ2-7|TRBV18|.|14|.
CASSPGLNPTEQYF
TGTGCCAGCTCACCAGGACTAAACCCCACCGAGCAGTACTTC
>TRBJ1-1|TRBV5-8|.|14|.
CASSWGGTGAEAFF
TGTGCCAGCAGCTGGGGGGGGACCGGCGCGGAAGCTTTCTTT
>TRBJ2-7|TRBV7-2|.|14|.
CASSSLGGPYEQYF
TGTGCCAGCAGCTCCCTAGGGGGGCCCTACGAGCAGTACTTC
>TRBJ1-2|TRBV28|.|17|.
CASRSGIGVWGLTGYTF
TGTGCCAGCAGGAGTGGGATAGGTGTTTGGGGGCTAACGGGCTACACCTTC
>TRBJ1-1|TRBV3-1/TRBV3-2|.|18|once
CASSQFTGTKMVGTEAFF
TGTGCCAGCAGCCAATTTACCGGAACGAAGATGGTGGGGACTGAAGCTTTCTTT
>TRBJ1-5|TRBV11-1|TRBD1|13|once
CASSTGADQPQHF
TGTGCCAGCAGCACAGGGGCGGATCAGCCCCAGCATTTT
>TRBJ2-3|TRBV5-4|.|14|.
CASSSELLTDTQYF
TGTGCCAGCAGCTCCGAACTCCTCACAGATACGCAGTATTTT
>TRBJ2-2|TRBV7-3|TRBD1|16|.
CASSLGGQAESGELFF
TGTGCCAGCAGCTTAGGGGGACAGGCCGAGTCCGGGGAGCTGTTTTTT
>TRBJ2-7|TRBV6-5|.|14|.
CASRAGVPPYEQYF
TGTGCCAGCAGGGCGGGTGTTCCCCCCTACGAGCAGTACTTC